A selection of T cell receptor beta chains follows, all from one sample in a study of T cell changes during pregnancy in multiple sclerosis. Some clones are missing from TCRdb's copy, which holds only in-frame ones; the method was immunoSEQ multiplex PCR. The profile shows 18,000 or so clones, 89% of them singletons. Sequencing used CD8+ T cells from peripheral blood mononuclear cells, obtained in the second trimester of pregnancy. These TCRs come from a female donor in good health, enrolled as a control in a pregnancy study. Both conserved end residues are part of each CDR3. Each record gives: D gene, J gene, V gene, clone size, CDR3 protein, CDR3 DNA. A D gene is named only where the DNA matches it firmly. Some rows mark clone size as missing; the rest say once, few, many or name a class of expanded clone.

>-|TRBJ2-7|TRBV27|-
CASKTASLSREQYF
TGTGCCAGCAAGACAGCGAGTTTATCTCGGGAGCAGTACTTC
>TRBD1|TRBJ1-6|TRBV6-5|-
CASSSDGTVHSPLHF
TGTGCCAGCAGTTCCGACGGGACAGTTCATTCACCCCTCCACTTT
>-|TRBJ1-5|TRBV18|-
CASSPPTAGEPQHF
TGTGCCAGCTCACCACCCACGGCAGGGGAGCCCCAGCATTTT
>TRBD2|TRBJ2-1|TRBV29-1|-
CSVEGFLAGGPSYNEQFF
TGCAGCGTTGAAGGTTTCTTAGCGGGAGGACCCTCCTACAATGAGCAGTTCTTC
>-|TRBJ2-6|TRBV15|-
CATSRDSGVGANVLTF
TGTGCCACCAGCAGAGATTCGGGGGTGGGGGCCAACGTCCTGACTTTC
>-|TRBJ1-5|TRBV6-1|-
CASSDHIINQPQHF
TGTGCCAGCAGTGACCACATTATAAATCAGCCCCAGCATTTT
>-|TRBJ2-2|TRBV6-1|few
CASSGKLELGELFF
TGTGCCAGCAGTGGTAAACTGGAGCTTGGGGAGCTGTTTTTT
>TRBD1|TRBJ2-7|TRBV5-1|-
CASRLQGVDSYEQYF
TGCGCCAGCAGGCTCCAGGGGGTAGACTCCTACGAGCAGTACTTC
>TRBD2|TRBJ2-7|TRBV6-1|-
CASSEGTSGSYEQYF
TGTGCCAGCAGTGAGGGGACTAGCGGGAGCTACGAGCAGTACTTC
>-|TRBJ1-3|TRBV30|-
CAWTPTVEGNTIYF
TGTGCCTGGACCCCTACAGTTGAAGGAAACACCATATATTTT
>-|TRBJ2-7|TRBV28|-
CASSPTVAETTYEQYF
TGTGCCAGCAGCCCTACCGTAGCGGAGACGACCTACGAGCAGTACTTC
>TRBD1|TRBJ1-5|TRBV6-6|-
CASSQQGSNQPQHF
TGTGCCAGCAGTCAACAGGGGAGCAATCAGCCCCAGCATTTT
>-|TRBJ2-3|TRBV15|-
CATSRSREPTDTQYF
TGTGCCACCAGCAGAAGCCGGGAACCCACAGATACGCAGTATTTT
>TRBD2|TRBJ2-1|TRBV19|-
CASSPPGLTSGRVPYNEQFF
TGTGCCAGTAGTCCCCCCGGGCTAACTAGCGGGAGGGTTCCATACAATGAGCAGTTCTTC
>TRBD1|TRBJ2-1|TRBV27|-
CASSPLTGFEQFF
TGTGCCAGCAGTCCACTGACAGGGTTTGAGCAGTTCTTC
>-|TRBJ1-2|TRBV30|-
CAWSYGEGYGYTF
TGTGCCTGGAGTTACGGGGAGGGCTACGGCTACACCTTC
>-|TRBJ1-2|TRBV2|once
CASSDRESGYTF
TGTGCCAGCAGTGACAGGGAAAGTGGCTACACCTTC
>-|TRBJ2-3|TRBV11-2|-
CASSLGGPSTDTQYF
TGTGCCAGCAGCTTAGGAGGGCCTAGCACAGATACGCAGTATTTT